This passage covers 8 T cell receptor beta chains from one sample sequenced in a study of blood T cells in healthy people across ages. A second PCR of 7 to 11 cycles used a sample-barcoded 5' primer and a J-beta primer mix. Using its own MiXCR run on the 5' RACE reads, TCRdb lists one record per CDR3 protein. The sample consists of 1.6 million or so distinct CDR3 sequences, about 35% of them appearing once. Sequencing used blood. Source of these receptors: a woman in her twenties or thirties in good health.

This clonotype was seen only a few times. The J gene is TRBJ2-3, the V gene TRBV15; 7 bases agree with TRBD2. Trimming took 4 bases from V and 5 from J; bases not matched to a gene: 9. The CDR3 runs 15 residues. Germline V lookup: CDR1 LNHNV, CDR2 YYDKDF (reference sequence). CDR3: CATSKSGKEGDTQYF. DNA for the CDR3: TGTGCCACCAGCAAGAGCGGGAAGGAAGGAGATACGCAGTATTTT.

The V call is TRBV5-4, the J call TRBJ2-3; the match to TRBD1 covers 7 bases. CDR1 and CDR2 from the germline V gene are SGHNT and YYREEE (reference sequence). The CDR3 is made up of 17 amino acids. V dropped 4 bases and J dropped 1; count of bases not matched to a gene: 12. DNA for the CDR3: TGTGCCAGCAGCCAGGACAGGATAAAGGCCGGCACAGATACGCAGTATTTT. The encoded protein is CASSQDRIKAGTDTQYF.

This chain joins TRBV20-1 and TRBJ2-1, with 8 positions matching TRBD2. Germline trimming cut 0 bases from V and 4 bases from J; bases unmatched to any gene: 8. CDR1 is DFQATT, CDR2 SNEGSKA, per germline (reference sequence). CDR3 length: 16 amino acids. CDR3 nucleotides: TGCAGTGCTAGAGATTTAGCGGGGCCACATTACAATGAGCAGTTCTTC. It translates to CSARDLAGPHYNEQFF.

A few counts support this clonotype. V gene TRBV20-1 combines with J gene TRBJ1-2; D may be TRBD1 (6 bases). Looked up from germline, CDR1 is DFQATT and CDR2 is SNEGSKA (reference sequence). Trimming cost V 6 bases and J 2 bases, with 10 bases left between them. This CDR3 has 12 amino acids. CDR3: CSARTDNYGYTF. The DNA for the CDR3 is TGCAGTGCCCGGACAGACAACTATGGCTACACCTTC.

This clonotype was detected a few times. The CDR3 region has the DNA TGCAGTGCTAGTAATATGGGGACAGGGGTCGAAAAACTGTTTTTT. Translating it yields CSASNMGTGVEKLFF. The chain is built from TRBV20-1 and TRBJ1-4, with 10 nucleotides matching TRBD1. Trimming took 3 bases from V and 8 from J; bases not matched to a gene: 9. In germline, CDR1 is DFQATT, CDR2 SNEGSKA (reference sequence). The CDR3 is 15 amino acids.

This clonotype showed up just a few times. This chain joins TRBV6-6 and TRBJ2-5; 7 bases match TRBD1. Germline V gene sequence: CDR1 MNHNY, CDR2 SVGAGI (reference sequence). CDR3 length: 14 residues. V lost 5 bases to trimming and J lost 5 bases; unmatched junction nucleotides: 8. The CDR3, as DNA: TGTGCCAGCAGTACAGGGGCCGTGTGGGAGACCCAGTACTTC. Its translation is CASSTGAVWETQYF.

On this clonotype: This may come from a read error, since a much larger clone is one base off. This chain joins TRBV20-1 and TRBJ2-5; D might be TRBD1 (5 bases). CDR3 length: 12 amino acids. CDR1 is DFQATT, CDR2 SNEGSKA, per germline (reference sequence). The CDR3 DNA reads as TGCAGGGCTCTAGGGGAACAAGAGACCCAGTACTTC. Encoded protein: CRALGEQETQYF.

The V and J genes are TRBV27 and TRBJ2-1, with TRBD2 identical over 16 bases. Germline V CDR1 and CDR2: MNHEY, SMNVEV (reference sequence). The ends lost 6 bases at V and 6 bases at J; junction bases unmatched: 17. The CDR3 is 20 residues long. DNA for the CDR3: TGTGCCAGCAGGGAACACAGCGCCGGGACTAGCGGGAGGGCTCTCAATGAGCAGTTCTTC. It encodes CASREHSAGTSGRALNEQFF.